This T cell receptor (beta chain) was obtained from a study of shared clonotypes between healthy human individuals. Cells designated naive CD8 were CD45RO-negative and were positively selected for CCR7, with terminally differentiated effector memory CD45RA+ cells excluded. Per germline, CDR1 MNHEY and CDR2 SMNVEV (reference sequence). The length of the CDR3 is 14 residues. The V end lost 4 bases, the J end lost 1 base, and 10 bases lay between the germline ends. Assay: immunoSEQ multiplex PCR; the TCRdb copy retains only in-frame clones and omits some. The sample lists 1.5 million to 2.5 million clones, just under 95% occurring once.

The chain couples TRBV27 to TRBJ1-1; D is unclear. This clonotype originated in a man younger than 30 in good health. Sequenced sample: naive CD8+ T cells sorted from blood. The chain's CDR3 is CASSWVIGNTEAFF. The CDR3 region has the DNA TGTGCCAGCAGTTGGGTTATCGGGAACACTGAAGCTTTCTTT.